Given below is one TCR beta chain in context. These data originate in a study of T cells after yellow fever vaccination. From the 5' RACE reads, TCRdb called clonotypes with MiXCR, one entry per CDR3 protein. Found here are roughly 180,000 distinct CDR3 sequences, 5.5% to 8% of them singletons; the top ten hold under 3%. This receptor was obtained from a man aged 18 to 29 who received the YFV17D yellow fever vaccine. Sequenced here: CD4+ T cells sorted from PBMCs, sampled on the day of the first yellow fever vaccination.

The CDR3 DNA reads TGTGCCAGCAGTGAGGACCGAGTGTCCTGGGATACGCAGTATTTT. Its translation: CASSEDRVSWDTQYF. The genes are TRBV6-1 and TRBJ2-3; D is unclear. V dropped 3 bases and J dropped 6 bases, with 16 bases sitting between them. The CDR3 consists of 15 residues. Germline V gene sequence: CDR1 MNHNS, CDR2 SASEGT.